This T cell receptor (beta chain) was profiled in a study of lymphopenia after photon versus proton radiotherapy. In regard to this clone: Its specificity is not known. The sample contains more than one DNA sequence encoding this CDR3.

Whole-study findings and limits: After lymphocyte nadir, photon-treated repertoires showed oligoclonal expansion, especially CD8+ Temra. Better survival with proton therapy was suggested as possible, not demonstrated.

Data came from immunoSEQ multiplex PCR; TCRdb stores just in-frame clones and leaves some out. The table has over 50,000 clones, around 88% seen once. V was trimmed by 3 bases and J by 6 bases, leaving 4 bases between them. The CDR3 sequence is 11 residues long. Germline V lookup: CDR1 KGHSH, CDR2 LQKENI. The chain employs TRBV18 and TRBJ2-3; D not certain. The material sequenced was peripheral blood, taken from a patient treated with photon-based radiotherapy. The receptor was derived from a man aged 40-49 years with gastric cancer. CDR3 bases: TGTGCCAGCTCACCCGGGGATACGCAGTATTTT. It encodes CASSPGDTQYF.